Listed below are T cell receptor beta chains from one sample, sequenced in a study of a mutant IDH1 vaccine in newly diagnosed glioma. Measured with immunoSEQ multiplex PCR; TCRdb has only the in-frame clones, and not every one. The sample includes fewer than 50,000 clones, roughly 90% of them seen just once. The specimen comprised PBMCs, sampled from a glioma patient treated with radiotherapy, temozolomide or both. Receptors originate from a man younger than 35 with glioma. The CDR3 runs from the conserved cysteine through the conserved F or W. Each record gives: V gene, clone size, J gene, D gene, CDR3 DNA, CDR3 protein. A D gene is named only where the DNA matches it firmly. Not all rows give a size; the values are once, few, many and, for expanded clones, a class.

TRBV4-1	NA	TRBJ2-3	NA	TGCGCCAGCAGCCAAGACCGAATGCTTAGGGATACGCAGTATTTT	CASSQDRMLRDTQYF
TRBV27	NA	TRBJ1-1	NA	TGTGCCAGCAGTTCTTCCTTGAACACTGAAGCTTTCTTT	CASSSSLNTEAFF
TRBV7-6	NA	TRBJ2-7	NA	TGTGCCAGCAGCTTAGAGGCAGGATCGAGCTCCTACGAGCAGTACTTC	CASSLEAGSSSYEQYF
TRBV9	NA	TRBJ1-3	NA	TGTGCCAGCAGCAAGGGGCGGAACTCTGGAAACACCATATATTTT	CASSKGRNSGNTIYF
TRBV10-3	NA	TRBJ2-7	TRBD2	TGTGCCATCAGTGAGCTGGCTAGCGGCTACGAGCAGTACTTC	CAISELASGYEQYF
TRBV30	once	TRBJ1-4	TRBD1	TGTGCCTGGAGTGTGGGACAGGGGACGGGTAATGAAAAACTGTTTTTT	CAWSVGQGTGNEKLFF
TRBV6-1	NA	TRBJ2-1	TRBD2	TGTGCCAGCAGTGAATGGTCTAGCGGGACTTACAATGAGCAGTTCTTC	CASSEWSSGTYNEQFF
TRBV18	NA	TRBJ1-2	TRBD1	TGTGCCAGCTCACCAAACGAGAGGGGGCGCTACACCTTC	CASSPNERGRYTF
TRBV9	NA	TRBJ2-2	NA	TGTGCCAGCAGCGGCGAATACACCGGGGAGCTGTTTTTT	CASSGEYTGELFF
TRBV5-6	NA	TRBJ2-7	NA	TGTGCCAGCAGCTTGGGGGGAGGCTTGGGGTCCTACGAGCAGTACTTC	CASSLGGGLGSYEQYF
TRBV28	few	TRBJ1-1	NA	TGTGCCAGCAGTTTCCACGCAGAGGGCACTGAAGCTTTCTTT	CASSFHAEGTEAFF
TRBV18	NA	TRBJ2-3	TRBD2	TGTGCCAGCTCACCCGGACTAGCGGCAGGCACAGATACGCAGTATTTT	CASSPGLAAGTDTQYF
TRBV19	NA	TRBJ1-4	TRBD1	TGTGCCAGTAGTAAACCAGGGGGAGAAAAACTGTTTTTT	CASSKPGGEKLFF
TRBV25-1	NA	TRBJ1-1	NA	TGTGCCAGCAGTCAAGGAGGGACCCACTCCGCTGAAGCTTTCTTT	CASSQGGTHSAEAFF
TRBV4-3	once	TRBJ2-1	NA	TGCGCCAGCAGCCACGCCGGGTACAATATGGATGAGCAGTTCTTC	CASSHAGYNMDEQFF
TRBV7-2	NA	TRBJ2-7	TRBD2	TGTGCCAGCAGCTTAGATCCCCCGGGACTAGGCGAGCAGTACTTC	CASSLDPPGLGEQYF
TRBV6-1	NA	TRBJ2-7	TRBD2	TGTGCCAGCAGTAAGACTAGCGGTGCTGTCTACGAGCAGTACTTC	CASSKTSGAVYEQYF
TRBV30	NA	TRBJ1-6	NA	TGTGCCTGGAGTGATGGACACCCTAATTCACCCCTCCACTTT	CAWSDGHPNSPLHF
TRBV6-5	NA	TRBJ2-3	TRBD2	TGTGCCAGCAGACAGGGACTAGCGGGAACAGATACGCAGTATTTT	CASRQGLAGTDTQYF
TRBV6-5	NA	TRBJ1-1	NA	TGTGCCAGCAGTCCTACAGGGATCGCTGAAGCTTTCTTT	CASSPTGIAEAFF
TRBV6-5	NA	TRBJ1-1	NA	TGTGCCAGCAGCCCCCGAGGGAGGGGAGGCACTGAAGCTTTCTTT	CASSPRGRGGTEAFF
TRBV6-5	NA	TRBJ2-7	NA	TGTGCCAGCAGTTACTCCATGGCATACGAGCAGTACTTC	CASSYSMAYEQYF
TRBV4-1	NA	TRBJ1-2	NA	TGCGCCAGCAGCCAAGGGGGGGGGCTCTATGGCTACACCTTC	CASSQGGGLYGYTF
TRBV25-1	NA	TRBJ2-7	NA	TGTGCCAGCAGTGAATTGATAGACAGTCAGCAGTACTTC	CASSELIDSQQYF
TRBV29-1	NA	TRBJ2-2	NA	TGCAGCGTTGGAAGTGCGGGGACGAACACCGGGGAGCTGTTTTTT	CSVGSAGTNTGELFF
TRBV7-9	NA	TRBJ2-7	TRBD2	TGTGCCAGCAGCAAGGGACTAGCGGGAGGGCAGGACGAGCAGTACTTC	CASSKGLAGGQDEQYF
TRBV9	NA	TRBJ2-5	TRBD2	TGTGCCAGCAGCGTAGCGGCGGGAGTCCAAGAGACCCAGTACTTC	CASSVAAGVQETQYF
TRBV4-2	NA	TRBJ2-5	TRBD2	TGTGCCAGCAGCCAGACTAGCGGGAGACAAGAGACCCAGTACTTC	CASSQTSGRQETQYF
TRBV14	NA	TRBJ2-1	NA	TGTGCCAGCAGGGGAGGCCTAGCCGGGGTCGAAGTCTTC	CASRGGLAGVEVF
TRBV30	NA	TRBJ2-4	NA	TGTGCCTGGAGACCCAAGCGGCTAGCCAAAAACATTCAGTACTTC	CAWRPKRLAKNIQYF
TRBV10-3	once	TRBJ1-2	NA	TGTGCCATCAGTGAACAGGGACCTTATGGCTACACCTTC	CAISEQGPYGYTF
TRBV15	NA	TRBJ2-5	TRBD1	TGTGCCACCAGCAGAGCCCCGGACAGGGGGGAGACCCAGTACTTC	CATSRAPDRGETQYF
TRBV10-3	NA	TRBJ2-1	NA	TGTGCCATCGGGGGGATGGAGGACAATGAGCAGTTCTTC	CAIGGMEDNEQFF
TRBV5-1	NA	TRBJ1-1	NA	TGCGCCAGCAGCCCTCGACCAAACTTGAACACTGAAGCTTTCTTT	CASSPRPNLNTEAFF
TRBV27	NA	TRBJ1-6	NA	TGTGCCAGCAGTTTATGGGACACAAATTCACCCCTCCACTTT	CASSLWDTNSPLHF
TRBV20-1	NA	TRBJ2-7	NA	TGCAGTGCTAGATATGGGACGGACAAGTACTTC	CSARYGTDKYF
TRBV27	NA	TRBJ2-5	NA	TGTGCCAGCAGGCCGGGCAGCCAAGAGACCCAGTACTTC	CASRPGSQETQYF
TRBV5-1	NA	TRBJ2-6	NA	TGCGCCAGCAGCCCCAGGCCTGGGGCCAACGTCCTGACTTTC	CASSPRPGANVLTF
TRBV5-6	once	TRBJ1-5	TRBD1	TGTGCCAGCAGCTTTTCCTCCGGGACAGGTAATCAGCCCCAGCATTTT	CASSFSSGTGNQPQHF
TRBV11-2	few	TRBJ2-3	NA	TGTGCCAGCAGCTTGACTCCGGGACGGTTAACAGATACGCAGTATTTT	CASSLTPGRLTDTQYF
TRBV5-1	NA	TRBJ2-5	NA	TGCGCCAGCAGCTTGCCCACGGGTACCCAAGAGACCCAGTACTTC	CASSLPTGTQETQYF
TRBV6-1	NA	TRBJ2-1	NA	TGTGCCAGCAGTGAGTCTGGGAGCTCCTACAATGAGCAGTTCTTC	CASSESGSSYNEQFF